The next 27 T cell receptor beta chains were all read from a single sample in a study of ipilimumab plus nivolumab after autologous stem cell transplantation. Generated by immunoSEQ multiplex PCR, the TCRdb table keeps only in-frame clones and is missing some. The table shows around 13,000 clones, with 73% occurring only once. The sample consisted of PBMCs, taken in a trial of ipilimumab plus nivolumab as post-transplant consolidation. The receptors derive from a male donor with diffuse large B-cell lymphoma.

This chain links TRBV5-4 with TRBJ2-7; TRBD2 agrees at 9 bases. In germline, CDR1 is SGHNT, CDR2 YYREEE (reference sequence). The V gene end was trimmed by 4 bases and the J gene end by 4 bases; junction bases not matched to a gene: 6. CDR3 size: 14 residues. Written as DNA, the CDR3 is TGTGCCAGCAGCGCCGCTAGCGGGGATTACGAGCAGTACTTC. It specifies CASSAASGDYEQYF.

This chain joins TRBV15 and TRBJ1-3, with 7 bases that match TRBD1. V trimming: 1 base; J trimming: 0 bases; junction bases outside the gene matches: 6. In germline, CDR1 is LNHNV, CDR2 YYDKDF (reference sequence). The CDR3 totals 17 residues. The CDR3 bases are TGTGCCACCAGCAGAGTCAGGGCAGGGGGCTCTGGAAACACCATATATTTT. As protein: CATSRVRAGGSGNTIYF.

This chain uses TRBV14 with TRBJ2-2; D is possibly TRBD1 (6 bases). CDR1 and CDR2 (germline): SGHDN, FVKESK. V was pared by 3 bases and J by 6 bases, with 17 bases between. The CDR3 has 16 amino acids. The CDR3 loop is CASSHISGDEAGELFF. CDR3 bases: TGTGCCAGCAGCCATATATCAGGGGATGAGGCCGGGGAGCTGTTTTTT.

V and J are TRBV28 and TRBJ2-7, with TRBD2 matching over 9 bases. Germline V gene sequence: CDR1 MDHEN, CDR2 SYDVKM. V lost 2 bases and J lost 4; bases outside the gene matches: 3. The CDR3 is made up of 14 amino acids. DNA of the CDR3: TGTGCCAGCAGTTTAGCGGGAGGGCCTTACGAGCAGTACTTC. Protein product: CASSLAGGPYEQYF.

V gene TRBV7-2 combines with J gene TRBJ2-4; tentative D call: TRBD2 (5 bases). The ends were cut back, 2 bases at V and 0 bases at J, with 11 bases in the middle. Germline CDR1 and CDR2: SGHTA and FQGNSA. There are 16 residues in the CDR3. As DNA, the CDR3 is TGTGCCAGCAGCTTACAGGCGGGTCTAGCCAAAAACATTCAGTACTTC. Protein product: CASSLQAGLAKNIQYF.

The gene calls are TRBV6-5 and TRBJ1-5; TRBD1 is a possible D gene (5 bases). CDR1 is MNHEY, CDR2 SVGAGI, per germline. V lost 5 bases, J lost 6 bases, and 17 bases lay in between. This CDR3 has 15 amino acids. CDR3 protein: CASSPGGFEGQPQHF. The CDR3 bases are TGTGCCAGCAGTCCGGGGGGGTTTGAGGGTCAGCCCCAGCATTTT.

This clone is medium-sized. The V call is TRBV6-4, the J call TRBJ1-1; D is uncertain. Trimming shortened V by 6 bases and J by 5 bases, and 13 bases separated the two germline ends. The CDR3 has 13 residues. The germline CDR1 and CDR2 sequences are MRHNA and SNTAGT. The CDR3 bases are TGTGCCAGCAGCCTTAACGGGAATACTGAAGCTTTCTTT. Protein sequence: CASSLNGNTEAFF.

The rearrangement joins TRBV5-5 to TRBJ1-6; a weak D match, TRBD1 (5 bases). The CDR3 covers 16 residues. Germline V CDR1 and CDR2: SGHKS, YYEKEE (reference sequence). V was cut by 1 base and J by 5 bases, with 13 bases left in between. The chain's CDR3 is CASSLKAGSNNSPLHF. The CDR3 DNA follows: TGTGCCAGCAGCTTGAAGGCAGGGTCGAATAATTCACCCCTCCACTTT.

The CDR3 nucleotides read TGTGCCAGTAGCCGAAGGGACAGGCTGTACGAGCAGTACTTC. This translates into CASSRRDRLYEQYF. J is TRBJ2-7 and V is TRBV19; 8 nucleotides match TRBD1. The CDR3 extends over 14 amino acids. Per the germline V gene, CDR1 is LNHDA and CDR2 is SQIVND (reference sequence). The ends lost 6 bases at V and 4 bases at J; junction bases unmatched: 8.

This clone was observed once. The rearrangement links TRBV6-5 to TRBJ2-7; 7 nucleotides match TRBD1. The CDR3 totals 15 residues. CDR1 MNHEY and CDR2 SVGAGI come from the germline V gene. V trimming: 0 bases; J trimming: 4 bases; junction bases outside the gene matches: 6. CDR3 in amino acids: CASSYSQGERYEQYF. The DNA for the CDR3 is TGTGCCAGCAGTTACTCTCAGGGGGAAAGATACGAGCAGTACTTC.

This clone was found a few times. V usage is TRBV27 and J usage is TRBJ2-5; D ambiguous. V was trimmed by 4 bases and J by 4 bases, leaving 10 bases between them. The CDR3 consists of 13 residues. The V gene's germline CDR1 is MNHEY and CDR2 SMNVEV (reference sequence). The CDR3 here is CASSSNPRETQYF. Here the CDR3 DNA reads TGTGCCAGCAGTTCCAACCCCCGAGAGACCCAGTACTTC.

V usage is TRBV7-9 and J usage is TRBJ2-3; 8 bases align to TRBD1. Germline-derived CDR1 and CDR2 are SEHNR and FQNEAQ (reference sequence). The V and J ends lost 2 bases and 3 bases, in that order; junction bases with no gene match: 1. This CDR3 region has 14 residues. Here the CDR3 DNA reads TGTGCCAGCAGCTTACAGGGGGCAACAGATACGCAGTATTTT. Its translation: CASSLQGATDTQYF.

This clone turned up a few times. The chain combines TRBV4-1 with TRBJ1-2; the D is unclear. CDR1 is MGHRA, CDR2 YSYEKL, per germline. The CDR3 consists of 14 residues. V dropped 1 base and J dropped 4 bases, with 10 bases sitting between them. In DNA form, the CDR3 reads TGCGCCAGCAGCCAAGGTGGGGATCCCTATGGCTACACCTTC. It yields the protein CASSQGGDPYGYTF.

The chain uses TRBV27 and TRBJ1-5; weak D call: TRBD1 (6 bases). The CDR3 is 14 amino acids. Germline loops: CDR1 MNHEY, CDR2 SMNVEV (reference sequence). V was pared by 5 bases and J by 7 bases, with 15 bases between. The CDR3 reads CASSGTGWSQPQHF. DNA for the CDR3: TGTGCCAGCAGTGGTACAGGGTGGTCCCAGCCCCAGCATTTT.

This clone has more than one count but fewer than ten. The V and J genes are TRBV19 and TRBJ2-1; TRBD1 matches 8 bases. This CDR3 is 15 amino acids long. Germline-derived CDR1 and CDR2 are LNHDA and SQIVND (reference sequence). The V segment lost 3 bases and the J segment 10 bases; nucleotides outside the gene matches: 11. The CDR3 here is CASSMQGAASLEQFF. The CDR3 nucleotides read TGTGCCAGTAGTATGCAGGGGGCTGCCTCTCTGGAGCAGTTCTTC.

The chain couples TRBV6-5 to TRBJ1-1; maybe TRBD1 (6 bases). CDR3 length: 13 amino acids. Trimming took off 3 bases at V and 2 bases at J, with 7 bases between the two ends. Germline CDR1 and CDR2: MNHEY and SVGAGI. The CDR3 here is CASSYGTNTEAFF. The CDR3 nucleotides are TGTGCCAGCAGTTATGGGACAAACACTGAAGCTTTCTTT.

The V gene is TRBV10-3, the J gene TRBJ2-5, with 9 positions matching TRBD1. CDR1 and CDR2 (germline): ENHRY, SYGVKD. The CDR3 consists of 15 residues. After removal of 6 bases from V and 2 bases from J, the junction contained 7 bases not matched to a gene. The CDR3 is CAIRGDRAGQETQYF. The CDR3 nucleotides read TGTGCCATCAGAGGGGACAGGGCTGGGCAAGAGACCCAGTACTTC.

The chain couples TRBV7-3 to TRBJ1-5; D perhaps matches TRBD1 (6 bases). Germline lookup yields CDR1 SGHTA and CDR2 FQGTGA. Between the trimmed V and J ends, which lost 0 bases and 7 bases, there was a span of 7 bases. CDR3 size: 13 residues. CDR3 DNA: TGTGCCAGCAGCTTAACCAGGGGCCAGCCCCAGCATTTT. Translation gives CASSLTRGQPQHF.

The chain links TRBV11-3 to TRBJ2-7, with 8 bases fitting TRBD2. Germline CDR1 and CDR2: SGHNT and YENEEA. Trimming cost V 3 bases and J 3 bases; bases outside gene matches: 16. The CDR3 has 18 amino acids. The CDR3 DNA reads TGTGCCAGCAGCTTTTACGGAACGCCAGCGGGAGAAATCTACGAGCAGTACTTC. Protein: CASSFYGTPAGEIYEQYF.

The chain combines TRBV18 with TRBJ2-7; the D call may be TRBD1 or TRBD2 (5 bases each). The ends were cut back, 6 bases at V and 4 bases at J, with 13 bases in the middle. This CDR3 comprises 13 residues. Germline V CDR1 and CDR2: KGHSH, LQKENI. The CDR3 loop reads CASSAGSGYEQYF. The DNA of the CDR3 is TGTGCCAGCTCGGCAGGGAGTGGGTACGAGCAGTACTTC.

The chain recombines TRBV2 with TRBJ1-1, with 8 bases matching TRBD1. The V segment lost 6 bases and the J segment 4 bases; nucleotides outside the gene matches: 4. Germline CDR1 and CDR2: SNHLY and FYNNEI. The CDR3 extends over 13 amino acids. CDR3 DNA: TGTGCCAGCAGGGACAGGGTTACCACTGAAGCTTTCTTT. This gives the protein CASRDRVTTEAFF.

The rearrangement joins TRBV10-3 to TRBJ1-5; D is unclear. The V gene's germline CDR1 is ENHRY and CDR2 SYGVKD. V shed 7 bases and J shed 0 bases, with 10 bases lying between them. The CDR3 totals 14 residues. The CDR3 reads CAIKPDHSNQPQHF. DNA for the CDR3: TGTGCCATCAAGCCGGACCATAGCAATCAGCCCCAGCATTTT.

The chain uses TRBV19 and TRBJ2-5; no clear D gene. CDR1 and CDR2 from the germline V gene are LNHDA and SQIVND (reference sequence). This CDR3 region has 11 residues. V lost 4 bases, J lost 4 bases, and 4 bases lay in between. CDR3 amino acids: CASSSRETQYF. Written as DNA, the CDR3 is TGTGCCAGTAGTAGTCGAGAGACCCAGTACTTC.

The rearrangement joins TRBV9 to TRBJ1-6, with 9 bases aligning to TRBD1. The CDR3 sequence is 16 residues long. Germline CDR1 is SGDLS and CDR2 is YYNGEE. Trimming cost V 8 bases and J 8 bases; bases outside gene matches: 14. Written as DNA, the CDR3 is TGTGCCAGAAACCTAGGCGGGGACAGGGTTCATTCACCCCTCCACTTT. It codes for CARNLGGDRVHSPLHF.

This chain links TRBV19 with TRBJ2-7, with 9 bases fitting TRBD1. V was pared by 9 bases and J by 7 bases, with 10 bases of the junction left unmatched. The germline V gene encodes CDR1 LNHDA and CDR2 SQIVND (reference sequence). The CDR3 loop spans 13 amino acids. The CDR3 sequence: CASSPGQGWEQYF. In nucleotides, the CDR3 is TGTGCCAGCTCTCCCGGACAGGGGTGGGAGCAGTACTTC.

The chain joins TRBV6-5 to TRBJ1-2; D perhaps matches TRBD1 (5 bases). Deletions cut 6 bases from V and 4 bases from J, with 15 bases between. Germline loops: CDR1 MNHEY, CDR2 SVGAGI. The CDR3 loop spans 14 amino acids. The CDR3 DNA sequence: TGTGCCAGCAGCCGCCCCGGGGCCGGCTATGGCTACACCTTC. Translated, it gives CASSRPGAGYGYTF.

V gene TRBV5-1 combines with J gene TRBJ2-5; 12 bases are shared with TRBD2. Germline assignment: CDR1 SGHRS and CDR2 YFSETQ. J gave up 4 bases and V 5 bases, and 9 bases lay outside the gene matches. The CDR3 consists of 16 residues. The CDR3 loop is CASSLLTSGRSETQYF. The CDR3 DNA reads TGCGCCAGCAGTTTACTAACTAGCGGGAGGTCAGAGACCCAGTACTTC.